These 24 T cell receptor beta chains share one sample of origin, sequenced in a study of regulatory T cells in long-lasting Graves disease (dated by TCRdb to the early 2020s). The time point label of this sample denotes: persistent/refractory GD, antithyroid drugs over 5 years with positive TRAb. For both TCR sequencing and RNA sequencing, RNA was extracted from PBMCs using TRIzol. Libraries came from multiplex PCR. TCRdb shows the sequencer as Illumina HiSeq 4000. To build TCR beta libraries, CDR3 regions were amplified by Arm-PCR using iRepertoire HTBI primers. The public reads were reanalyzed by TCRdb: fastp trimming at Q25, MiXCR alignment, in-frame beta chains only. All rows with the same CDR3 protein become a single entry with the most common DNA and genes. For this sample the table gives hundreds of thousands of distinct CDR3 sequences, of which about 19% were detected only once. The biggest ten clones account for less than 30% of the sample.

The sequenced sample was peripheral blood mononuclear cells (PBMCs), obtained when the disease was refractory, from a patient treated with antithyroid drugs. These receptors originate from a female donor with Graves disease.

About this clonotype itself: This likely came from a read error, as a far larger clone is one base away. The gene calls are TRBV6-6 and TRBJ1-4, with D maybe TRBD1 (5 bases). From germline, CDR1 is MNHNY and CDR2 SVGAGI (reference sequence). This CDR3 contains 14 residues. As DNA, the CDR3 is TGTGCCAGCAGTCACTCCCAGGGTGATGAAAAACTGTTTTTT. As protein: CASSHSQGDEKLFF.

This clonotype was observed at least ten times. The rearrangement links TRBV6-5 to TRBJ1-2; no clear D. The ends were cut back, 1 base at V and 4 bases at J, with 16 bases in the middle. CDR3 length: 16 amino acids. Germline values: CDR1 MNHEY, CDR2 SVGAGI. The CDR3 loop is CASSYYETTGIYGYTF. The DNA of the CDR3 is TGTGCCAGCAGTTACTATGAGACGACTGGAATCTATGGCTACACCTTC.

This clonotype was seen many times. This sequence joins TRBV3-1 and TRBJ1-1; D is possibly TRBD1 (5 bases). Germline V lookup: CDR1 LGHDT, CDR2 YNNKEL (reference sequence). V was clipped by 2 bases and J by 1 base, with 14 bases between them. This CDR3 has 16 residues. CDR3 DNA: TGTGCCAGCAGCCAACATCGGGGGATATCGAACACTGAAGCTTTCTTT. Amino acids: CASSQHRGISNTEAFF.

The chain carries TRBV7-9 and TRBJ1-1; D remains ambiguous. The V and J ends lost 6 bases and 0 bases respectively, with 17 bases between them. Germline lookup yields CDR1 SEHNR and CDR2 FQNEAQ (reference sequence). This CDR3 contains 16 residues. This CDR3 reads CASRPHPGRLNTEAFF. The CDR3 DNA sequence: TGTGCCAGCAGACCCCATCCTGGACGGTTGAACACTGAAGCTTTCTTT.

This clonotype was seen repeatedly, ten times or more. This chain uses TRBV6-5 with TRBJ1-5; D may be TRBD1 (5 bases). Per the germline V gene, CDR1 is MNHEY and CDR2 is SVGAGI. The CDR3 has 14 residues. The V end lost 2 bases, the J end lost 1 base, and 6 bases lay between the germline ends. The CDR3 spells CASSYDRSNQPQHF. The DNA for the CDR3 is TGTGCCAGCAGTTACGACAGAAGCAATCAGCCCCAGCATTTT.

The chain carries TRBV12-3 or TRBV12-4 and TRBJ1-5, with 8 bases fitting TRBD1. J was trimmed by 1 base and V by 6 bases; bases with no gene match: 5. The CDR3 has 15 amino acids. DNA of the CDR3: TGTGCCAGCAGCCCTCGACAGGGGAGCAATCAGCCCCAGCATTTT. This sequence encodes CASSPRQGSNQPQHF.

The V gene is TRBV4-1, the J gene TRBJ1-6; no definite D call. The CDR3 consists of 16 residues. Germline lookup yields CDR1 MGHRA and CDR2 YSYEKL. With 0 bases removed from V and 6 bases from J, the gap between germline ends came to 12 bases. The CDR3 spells CASSQDAIRLNSPLHF. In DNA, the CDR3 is TGCGCCAGCAGCCAAGATGCGATCCGACTTAATTCACCCCTCCACTTT.

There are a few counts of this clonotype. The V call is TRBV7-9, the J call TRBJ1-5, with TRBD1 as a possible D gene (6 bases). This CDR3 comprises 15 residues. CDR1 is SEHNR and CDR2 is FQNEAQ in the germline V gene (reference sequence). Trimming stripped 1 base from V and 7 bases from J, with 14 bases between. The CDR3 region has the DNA TGTGCCAGCAGCTTAGGGGGGGCAGCCACGCAGCCCCAGCATTTT. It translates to CASSLGGAATQPQHF.

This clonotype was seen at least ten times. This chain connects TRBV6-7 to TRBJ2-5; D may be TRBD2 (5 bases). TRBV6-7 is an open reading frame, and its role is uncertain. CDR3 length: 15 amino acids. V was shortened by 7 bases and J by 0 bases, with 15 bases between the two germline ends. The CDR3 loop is CASNKKRPDQETQYF. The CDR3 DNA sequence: TGTGCCAGCAACAAAAAGCGGCCAGACCAAGAGACCCAGTACTTC.

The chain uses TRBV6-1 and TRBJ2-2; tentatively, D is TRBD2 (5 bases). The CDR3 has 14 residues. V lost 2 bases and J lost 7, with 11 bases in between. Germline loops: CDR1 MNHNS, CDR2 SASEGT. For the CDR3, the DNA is TGTGCCAGCAGTGAAATTGGAGGCGTCGGGGAGCTGTTTTTT. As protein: CASSEIGGVGELFF.

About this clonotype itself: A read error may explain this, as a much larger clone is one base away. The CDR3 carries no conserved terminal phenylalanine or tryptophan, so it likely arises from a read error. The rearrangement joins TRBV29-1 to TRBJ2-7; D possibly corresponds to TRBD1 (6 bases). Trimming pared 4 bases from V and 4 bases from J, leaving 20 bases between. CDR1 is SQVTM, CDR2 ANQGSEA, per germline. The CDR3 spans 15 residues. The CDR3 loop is CSVGVTGSTRYEQYS. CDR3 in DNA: TGCAGCGTTGGGGTGACAGGCTCTACTAGGTACGAGCAGTACTCC.

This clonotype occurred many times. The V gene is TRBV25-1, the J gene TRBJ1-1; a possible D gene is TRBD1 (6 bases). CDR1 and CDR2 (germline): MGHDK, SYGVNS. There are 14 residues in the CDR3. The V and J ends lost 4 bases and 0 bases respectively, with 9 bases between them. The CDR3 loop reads CASSVAGVNTEAFF. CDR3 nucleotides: TGTGCCAGCAGTGTGGCAGGGGTGAACACTGAAGCTTTCTTT.

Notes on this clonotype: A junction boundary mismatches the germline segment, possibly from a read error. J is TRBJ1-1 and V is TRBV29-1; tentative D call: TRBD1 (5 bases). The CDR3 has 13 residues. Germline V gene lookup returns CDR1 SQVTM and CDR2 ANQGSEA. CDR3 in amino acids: CSDGGWLNTEASF. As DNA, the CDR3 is TGCAGCGACGGGGGGTGGTTGAACACTGAAGCTTCCTTT.

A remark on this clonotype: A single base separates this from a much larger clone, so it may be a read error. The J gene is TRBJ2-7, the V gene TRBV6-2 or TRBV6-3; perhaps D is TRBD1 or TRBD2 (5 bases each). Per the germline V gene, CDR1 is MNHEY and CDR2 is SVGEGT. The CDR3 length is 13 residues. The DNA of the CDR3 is TGTGTCAGCAGTCGACAGCCGGGGTACGAGCAGTACTTC. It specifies CVSSRQPGYEQYF.

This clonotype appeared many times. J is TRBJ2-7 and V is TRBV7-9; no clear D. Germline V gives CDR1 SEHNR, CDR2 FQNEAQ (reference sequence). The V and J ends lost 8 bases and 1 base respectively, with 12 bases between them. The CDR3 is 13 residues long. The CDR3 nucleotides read TGTGCCAGCCAAGGCCAGAAATCCTACGAGCAGTACTTC. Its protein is CASQGQKSYEQYF.

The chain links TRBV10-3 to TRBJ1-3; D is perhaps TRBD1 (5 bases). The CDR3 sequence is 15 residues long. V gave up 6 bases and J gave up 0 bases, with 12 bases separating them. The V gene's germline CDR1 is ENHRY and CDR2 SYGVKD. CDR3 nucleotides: TGTGCCATCAGCCAGACAGACGTCTCTGGAAACACCATATATTTT. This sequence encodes CAISQTDVSGNTIYF.

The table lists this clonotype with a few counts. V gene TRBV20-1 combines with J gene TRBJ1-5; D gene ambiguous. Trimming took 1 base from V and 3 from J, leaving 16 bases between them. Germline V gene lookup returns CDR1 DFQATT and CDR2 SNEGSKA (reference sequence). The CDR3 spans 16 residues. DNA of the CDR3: TGCAGTGCTAGAGTCTACGGTGCCAGCCCCAATCAGCCCCAGCATTTT. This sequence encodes CSARVYGASPNQPQHF.

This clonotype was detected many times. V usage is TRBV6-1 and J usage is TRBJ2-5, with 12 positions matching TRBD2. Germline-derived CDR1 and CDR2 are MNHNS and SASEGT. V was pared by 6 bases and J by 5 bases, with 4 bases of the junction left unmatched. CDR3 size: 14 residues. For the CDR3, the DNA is TGTGCCAGCAGGCTAGCGGGGGGGCCCGAGACCCAGTACTTC. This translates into CASRLAGGPETQYF.

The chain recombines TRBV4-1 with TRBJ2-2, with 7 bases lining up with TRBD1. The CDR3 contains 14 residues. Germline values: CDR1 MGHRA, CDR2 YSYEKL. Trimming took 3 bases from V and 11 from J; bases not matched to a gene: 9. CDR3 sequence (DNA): TGCGCCAGCAGCCACCTCAGGGGGTCGGGAGAGCTGTTTTTT. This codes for CASSHLRGSGELFF.

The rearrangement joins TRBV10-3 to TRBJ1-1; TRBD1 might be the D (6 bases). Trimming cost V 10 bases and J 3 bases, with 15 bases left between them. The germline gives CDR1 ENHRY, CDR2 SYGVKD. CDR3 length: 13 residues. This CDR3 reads CATLRGGDTEAFF. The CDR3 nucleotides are TGTGCCACCTTGAGAGGGGGGGACACTGAAGCTTTCTTT.

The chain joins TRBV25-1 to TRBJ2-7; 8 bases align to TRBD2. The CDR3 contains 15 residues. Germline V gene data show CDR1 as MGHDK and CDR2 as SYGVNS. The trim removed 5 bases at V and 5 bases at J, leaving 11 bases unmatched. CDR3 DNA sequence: TGTGCCAGCAGTTTAGGGCGGGAGGAGATCGACGAGCAGTACTTC. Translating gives CASSLGREEIDEQYF.

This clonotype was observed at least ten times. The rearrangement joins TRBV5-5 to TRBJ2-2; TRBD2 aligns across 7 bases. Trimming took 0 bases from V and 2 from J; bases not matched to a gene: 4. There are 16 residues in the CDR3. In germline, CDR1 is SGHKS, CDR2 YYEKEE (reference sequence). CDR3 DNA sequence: TGTGCCAGCAGCTTGGGAGGCGGGAGAAACACCGGGGAGCTGTTTTTT. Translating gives CASSLGGGRNTGELFF.

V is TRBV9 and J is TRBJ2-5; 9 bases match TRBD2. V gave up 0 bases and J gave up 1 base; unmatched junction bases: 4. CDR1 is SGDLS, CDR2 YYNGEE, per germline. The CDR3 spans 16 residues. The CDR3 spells CASSVEKTSGQETQYF. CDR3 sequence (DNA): TGTGCCAGCAGCGTAGAGAAGACTAGCGGCCAAGAGACCCAGTACTTC.

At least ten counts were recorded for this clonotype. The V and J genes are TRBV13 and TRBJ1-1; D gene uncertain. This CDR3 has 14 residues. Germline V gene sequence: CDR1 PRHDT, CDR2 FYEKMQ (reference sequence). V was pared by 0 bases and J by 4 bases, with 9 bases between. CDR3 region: CASSLGKGGTEAFF. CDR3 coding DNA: TGTGCCAGCAGCTTAGGGAAGGGCGGCACTGAAGCTTTCTTT.